This is a list of T cell receptor beta chains from one sample in a study of regulatory T cells in long-lasting Graves disease. MiXCR, applied by TCRdb to the multiplex PCR reads, yields one record per CDR3 protein. This table has under 350,000 distinct CDR3 sequences, around 23% appearing once. Sequencing was performed on peripheral blood mononuclear cells (PBMCs), taken when the disease was refractory, from a patient treated with antithyroid drugs. The receptors stem from a female donor with Graves disease. Each CDR3 is given with its conserved first and last residue. A D gene is named only where the DNA matches it firmly. The size field is filled for only some rows; it gives once, few, many or a size class.

TRBV20-1	NA	18	NA	TRBJ2-6	CSARDPWFRAGGANVLTF	TGCAGTGCTAGAGACCCGTGGTTCAGGGCAGGTGGGGCCAACGTCCTGACTTTC
TRBV6-1	TRBD1	14	few	TRBJ1-2	CASNLNRDRGPGTF	TGTGCCAGCAACCTTAACCGGGACAGGGGGCCGGGTACCTTC
TRBV5-6	NA	16	few	TRBJ2-5	CASSFRVGQYQETQYF	TGTGCCAGCAGCTTCAGGGTCGGCCAGTACCAAGAGACCCAGTACTTC
TRBV15	TRBD1	17	few	TRBJ1-5	CATSRELGTGSNQPQHF	TGTGCCACCAGCAGAGAATTGGGGACAGGTAGCAATCAGCCCCAGCATTTT
TRBV20-1	TRBD1	14	few	TRBJ2-7	CSARDRDRVYEQYF	TGCAGTGCTAGAGATCGGGACAGGGTTTACGAGCAGTACTTC
TRBV10-3	TRBD2	16	many	TRBJ2-5	CAISESPSGRGETQYF	TGTGCCATCAGTGAGTCGCCCAGCGGGAGGGGAGAGACCCAGTACTTC
TRBV29-1	NA	13	NA	TRBJ2-7	CSVEGGMGHEQYF	TGCAGCGTTGAAGGTGGGATGGGGCACGAGCAGTACTTC
TRBV5-6	TRBD1	16	many	TRBJ1-1	CASSLGTGAVGTEAFF	TGTGCCAGCAGCCTCGGGACAGGGGCGGTGGGCACTGAAGCTTTCTTT
TRBV7-3	NA	15	NA	TRBJ2-2	CASSLNAREHGELFF	TGTGCCAGCAGCTTAAACGCCAGGGAGCACGGGGAGCTGTTTTTT
TRBV7-2	TRBD1	15	NA	TRBJ2-3	CASSARQGFTDTQYF	TGTGCCAGCAGCGCTCGACAGGGATTCACAGATACGCAGTATTTT
TRBV11-2	NA	15	NA	TRBJ2-7	CASSPTGQINYEQYF	TGTGCCAGCAGCCCAACGGGACAAATCAACTACGAGCAGTACTTC
TRBV6-2/TRBV6-3	NA	18	many	TRBJ1-4	CASSYSIRSITTNEKLFF	TGTGCCAGCAGTTACTCGATAAGGAGCATTACAACTAATGAAAAACTGTTTTTT
TRBV27	TRBD1	16	few	TRBJ1-2	CASSFPGQVNNYGYTF	TGTGCCAGCAGTTTCCCGGGACAGGTGAATAATTATGGCTACACCTTC
TRBV4-1	NA	14	NA	TRBJ1-1	CASSQEAARGEAFF	TGCGCCAGCAGCCAAGAGGCAGCTCGAGGTGAAGCTTTCTTT
TRBV12-3/TRBV12-4	TRBD1	15	many	TRBJ2-7	CASSAPGQGKYEQYF	TGTGCCAGCAGTGCTCCGGGACAGGGAAAATACGAGCAGTACTTC
TRBV3-1	NA	14	many	TRBJ1-2	CASSPGHSPRGYTF	TGTGCCAGCAGCCCCGGACATTCTCCCAGGGGCTACACCTTC
TRBV28	NA	14	many	TRBJ1-2	CASSRTPLGYGYTF	TGTGCCAGCAGCCGGACCCCTCTTGGCTATGGCTACACCTTC
TRBV5-1	TRBD1	15	NA	TRBJ2-7	CASTLRTGSSYEQYF	TGCGCCAGTACTCTAAGGACAGGGTCTTCCTACGAGCAGTACTTC
TRBV7-8	NA	15	few	TRBJ1-5	CASSFDGKGNQPQHF	TGTGCCAGCAGCTTTGACGGGAAGGGGAATCAGCCCCAGCATTTT
TRBV6-1	TRBD1	16	many	TRBJ2-5	CASSEADRGYQETQYF	TGTGCCAGCAGTGAGGCGGACAGGGGCTATCAAGAGACCCAGTACTTC
TRBV7-2	NA	16	many	TRBJ2-2	CASSPRATKNTGELFF	TGTGCCAGCAGCCCCAGAGCGACTAAAAACACCGGGGAGCTGTTTTTT
TRBV15	TRBD1	14	many	TRBJ2-5	CATAREQGRETQYF	TGTGCCACCGCACGGGAACAGGGGAGAGAGACCCAGTACTTC
TRBV4-1	NA	13	few	TRBJ2-7	CASSQDAGRGQYF	TGCGCCAGCAGCCAAGACGCGGGCCGGGGGCAGTACTTC
TRBV7-9	NA	15	once	TRBJ2-2	CASSLARLDSGELFF	TGTGCCAGCAGCTTAGCACGGCTAGATAGCGGGGAGCTGTTTTTT
TRBV7-9	NA	15	NA	TRBJ2-2	CASRRLSGFSGELFF	TGTGCCAGCAGGCGGTTGTCAGGCTTCTCCGGGGAGCTGTTTTTT
TRBV28	NA	11	many	TRBJ1-2	CASIGERGYTF	TGTGCCAGCATAGGGGAGCGGGGCTACACCTTC
TRBV15	NA	14	NA	TRBJ2-7	CATSTTEPTYEQYF	TGTGCCACCAGCACGACGGAGCCGACCTACGAGCAGTACTTC
TRBV19	TRBD1	16	NA	TRBJ1-5	CASSMGDRGEGQPQHF	TGTGCCAGTAGTATGGGGGACAGGGGCGAAGGGCAGCCCCAGCATTTT
TRBV5-1	NA	15	few	TRBJ1-1	CASSLDPGGATEAFF	TGCGCCAGCAGCTTGGACCCAGGTGGGGCCACTGAAGCTTTCTTT
TRBV10-3	NA	17	NA	TRBJ2-5	CAISESVGAEPQETQYF	TGTGCCATCAGTGAGTCCGTAGGGGCGGAGCCACAAGAGACCCAGTACTTC
TRBV7-2	NA	13	few	TRBJ1-1	CASSFAGVAEAFF	TGTGCCAGCAGCTTTGCGGGGGTTGCTGAAGCTTTCTTT
TRBV5-5	NA	13	NA	TRBJ2-5	CASRRGGGETQYF	TGTGCCAGCAGACGGGGAGGAGGGGAGACCCAGTACTTC
TRBV7-9	NA	13	few	TRBJ2-7	CASSHPGFYEQYF	TGTGCCAGCAGCCATCCGGGGTTTTATGAGCAGTACTTC
TRBV30	NA	13	few	TRBJ1-5	CAWSAGSEQPQHF	TGTGCCTGGAGTGCAGGGTCGGAGCAGCCCCAGCATTTT
TRBV20-1	TRBD1	17	NA	TRBJ1-1	CSARVAGQGLLNTEAFF	TGCAGTGCTAGGGTAGCGGGACAGGGGCTTTTGAACACTGAAGCTTTCTTT
TRBV29-1	NA	13	few	TRBJ1-5	CSVVTAGNQPQHF	TGCAGCGTTGTCACAGCCGGCAATCAGCCCCAGCATTTT
TRBV6-1	NA	14	many	TRBJ1-1	CASYRAQRRTEAFF	TGTGCCAGTTATCGGGCTCAGAGGCGCACTGAAGCTTTCTTT
TRBV7-2	TRBD2	17	few	TRBJ2-2	CASRPTSGYYTSGELFF	TGTGCCAGCAGACCTACTAGCGGGTACTATACCTCCGGGGAGCTGTTTTTT
TRBV6-1	NA	14	NA	TRBJ1-1	CASSSWDVNTEAFF	TGTGCCAGCTCCTCTTGGGACGTGAACACTGAAGCTTTCTTT
TRBV7-9	NA	13	few	TRBJ1-2	CASPSDADYGYTF	TGTGCCAGCCCCTCCGACGCGGACTATGGCTACACCTTC
TRBV7-2	NA	13	NA	TRBJ1-5	CASSWGDNQPQHF	TGTGCCAGCAGTTGGGGGGACAATCAGCCCCAGCATTTT
TRBV5-1	TRBD2	17	NA	TRBJ2-3	CASSLGTSGRFTDTQYF	TGCGCCAGCAGCTTGGGGACTAGCGGGAGATTCACAGATACGCAGTATTTT
TRBV2	NA	14	many	TRBJ1-5	CASRATRSNQPQHF	TGTGCCAGCAGAGCGACCCGCAGCAATCAGCCCCAGCATTTT
TRBV28	TRBD2	16	many	TRBJ2-7	CASSFGGTSGSYEQYF	TGTGCCAGCAGTTTCGGAGGTACTAGCGGCTCCTACGAGCAGTACTTC
TRBV27	NA	15	NA	TRBJ2-1	CASSLSLESYNEQFF	TGTGCCAGCAGTTTGAGTCTAGAGTCCTACAATGAGCAGTTCTTC
TRBV4-1	NA	15	few	TRBJ1-4	CASSPLDGGSEKLFF	TGCGCCAGCAGCCCCCTTGACGGGGGTAGTGAAAAACTGTTTTTT
TRBV7-2	NA	13	NA	TRBJ2-2	CASSLPSTGELFF	TGTGCCAGCAGCTTACCTAGCACCGGGGAGCTGTTTTTT
TRBV6-2/TRBV6-3	TRBD2	13	few	TRBJ2-7	CASCLSGNYEQYF	TGTGCCAGCTGTCTCAGCGGGAACTACGAGCAGTACTTC
TRBV28	NA	14	NA	TRBJ1-2	CASSLIQGLYGYTF	TGTGCCAGCTCACTCATACAGGGCCTCTATGGCTACACCTTC
TRBV6-2/TRBV6-3	TRBD1	14	NA	TRBJ2-1	CASSRQGWPNEQFF	TGTGCCAGCAGTCGACAGGGCTGGCCCAATGAGCAGTTCTTC
TRBV11-2	TRBD1	14	many	TRBJ2-5	CASSPRTGTETQYF	TGTGCCAGCAGCCCTAGGACAGGGACAGAGACCCAGTACTTC
TRBV27	NA	12	many	TRBJ1-5	CATRFSDQPQHF	TGTGCCACCCGATTTTCGGATCAGCCCCAGCATTTT
TRBV15	NA	14	few	TRBJ1-1	CATSPLRRNTEAFF	TGTGCCACCAGCCCCCTCCGACGGAACACTGAAGCTTTCTTT